The sequence of this T cell receptor (beta chain) was determined in a study of CD8 T cells in ankylosing spondylitis. Study conclusions and caveats: It was reported that disease-linked clones were significantly enriched in matched ankylosing spondylitis synovial fluid. Among TCR beta sequences, a motif of eight highly homologous variants appeared characteristic of ankylosing spondylitis blood.

The V end was cut by 6 bases, the J end by 1 base, with 7 bases between. CDR3 length: 11 amino acids. Germline V gives CDR1 GTSNPN, CDR2 SVGIG (reference sequence). A word on this clonotype: Its antigen remains unidentified.

TCRdb passed the 5' RACE reads through MiXCR, listing each CDR3 protein once. The table includes about 170,000 distinct CDR3 sequences, about 18% detected once. The J gene is TRBJ2-7, the V gene TRBV30, with D hard to call. Material: blood, either unsorted or a sorted T cell fraction (not recorded which). The sequence derives from a male donor with ankylosing spondylitis or in good health (not recorded which). For the CDR3, the DNA is TGTGCCTGCTCGGCTTCCTACGAGCAGTACTTC. It yields the protein CACSASYEQYF. Full variable domain (missing parts from reference TRBV30 and TRBJ2-7): SQTIHQWPATLVQPVGSPLSLECTVEGTSNPNLYWYRQAAGRGLQLLFYSVGIGQISSEVPQNLSASRPQDRQFILSSKKLLLSDSGFYLCACSASYEQYFGPGTRLTVT.